This T cell receptor beta chain was identified during a study of PD-1 blockade in mismatch repair-deficient tumors (dated by TCRdb to about 2017). Some background on the complete study: Between late 2013 and late 2016, the trial enrolled approximately 86 consecutive patients with approximately 12 types of mismatch repair-deficient cancer, all of whom had received prior treatment and were progressing. Deep sequencing of TCR CDR3 regions was used to track tumor-associated T cell clones in peripheral blood of patients responding to PD-1 blockade. Summary of the overall study and its limitations: Tumor-resident clones, often undetectable in blood before treatment, expanded rapidly after pembrolizumab and then contracted, generally before radiologic responses.

Mismatch repair deficiency was established in every enrolled patient by polymerase chain reaction or immunohistochemistry. TCR sequencing was performed for a few patients who responded to pembrolizumab therapy. The phase II trial prospectively evaluated PD-1 blockade with pembrolizumab in advanced mismatch repair-deficient cancers, independent of tissue of origin. Peripheral blood T cell samples were collected serially, before PD-1 blockade began and at several time points afterward. Blood sampling time points were reported as weeks after the first dose of pembrolizumab. Comment on this clone: Its antigen specificity is not known. The record has no base qualities; no much larger clone is one base away.

Library method: the immunoSEQ multiplex PCR assay. TCRdb mirrors the immuneACCESS table, restricted to in-frame sequences. Some clones are absent from its copies; in checked studies, under half trace to an unresolved V gene, and the reason for the others is unknown. This sample is represented by roughly 40,000 clones; about 85% of them were singletons. Of the sample, around 3.9% is held by the ten largest clones. The germline V gene (reference sequence) supplies CDR1 SEHNR and CDR2 FQNEAQ. V lost 11 bases and J lost 8 bases, and the count of bases not matched to a germline gene is 9. There are 13 amino acids in the CDR3, from cysteine to phenylalanine inclusive. Kept here is only the CDR3 DNA, which spans 39 bases and is read in frame from base 1.

The receptor was isolated from an adult with mismatch repair-deficient cancer. Sequences were derived from peripheral blood, sampled 75 to 85 weeks after starting pembrolizumab. Here the chain combines TRBV7-9 and TRBJ2-3; 11 bases in the junction line up with TRBD2. The nucleotide sequence reads as follows: TGTGCCTTGGGCACGACTAGCGGGATTACGCAGTATTTT. This codes for CALGTTSGITQYF.